Listed below are T cell receptor beta chains from one sample, sequenced in a study of blood T cell repertoires in COVID-19. TCRdb's table, derived via immunoSEQ multiplex PCR, lists solely in-frame clones and lacks some. Of 250,000 to 400,000 clones listed, 85% are singletons. Sequences were obtained from PBMCs or T cells enriched from blood (not recorded which). These receptors originate from a young woman who had been exposed to COVID-19. CDR3s include the opening cysteine and the closing phenylalanine or tryptophan. Fields, in order: clone size, D gene, V gene, J gene, CDR3 DNA, CDR3 protein. D genes are given only for firm matches. A row's size may be missing; if present it is once, few, many or a size class.

>NA|NA|TRBV5-1|TRBJ1-1
TGCGCCAGCAGCTGGGGGGACGGGAACACTGAAGCTTTCTTT
CASSWGDGNTEAFF
>NA|NA|TRBV27|TRBJ1-2
TGTGCCAGCAGGGCGGGTTTATCTGGCTACACCTTC
CASRAGLSGYTF
>NA|NA|TRBV20-1|TRBJ1-5
TGCAGTGCTAGTTCGCCGGGAATGAACAATCAGCCCCAGCATTTT
CSASSPGMNNQPQHF
>NA|NA|TRBV5-1|TRBJ2-3
TGCGCCAGCAGCTTGGGCGGTTACACAGATACGCAGTATTTT
CASSLGGYTDTQYF
>NA|TRBD1|TRBV9|TRBJ2-1
TGTGCCAGCAGCCAACCACCCACCGGGACAGGGTTCCTCCCTGAGCAGTTCTTC
CASSQPPTGTGFLPEQFF
>NA|TRBD2|TRBV28|TRBJ2-1
TGTGCCATAGCGGGGGGGGACAATGAGCAGTTCTTC
CAIAGGDNEQFF
>once|TRBD1|TRBV5-1|TRBJ2-7
TGCGCCAGCAGCAGGACAGGGGACGAGCAGTACTTC
CASSRTGDEQYF
>NA|NA|TRBV9|TRBJ2-7
TGTGCCAGCAGCCCTCGGACAGACTCCTACGAGCAGTACTTC
CASSPRTDSYEQYF
>NA|TRBD2|TRBV5-1|TRBJ2-6
TGCGCCAGCAGCTCGGGGGCAGCGGGAGGTGCTGGGGCCAACGTCCTGACTTTC
CASSSGAAGGAGANVLTF
>NA|TRBD1|TRBV4-3|TRBJ1-2
TGCGCCAGCAGCCAAGTACAGGGGATCTATGGCTACACCTTC
CASSQVQGIYGYTF
>NA|NA|TRBV5-1|TRBJ2-7
TGCGCCAGCAGCTTGGTACAGGAATCCTACGAGCAGTACTTC
CASSLVQESYEQYF
>NA|NA|TRBV6-5|TRBJ1-1
TGTGCCAGCAGTTACTCGCGGGTGGTGGACACTGAAGCTTTCTTT
CASSYSRVVDTEAFF
>NA|NA|TRBV3-1/TRBV3-2|TRBJ2-5
TGTGCCAGCAGCCAAGAGGCCTTTCAAGAGACCCAGTACTTC
CASSQEAFQETQYF
>NA|NA|TRBV12-5|TRBJ1-1
TGTGCTAGTGGTTTGGTAAGTATAAGGGGCACTGAAGCTTTCTTT
CASGLVSIRGTEAFF
>NA|TRBD1|TRBV5-6|TRBJ2-7
TGTGCCAGCAGACGATGGGACAGGGTCTCCTACGAGCAGTACTTC
CASRRWDRVSYEQYF
>NA|TRBD1|TRBV29-1|TRBJ1-1
TGCAGCAATTACAGGGGGCCCAGCACTGAAGCTTTCTTT
CSNYRGPSTEAFF
>NA|NA|TRBV29-1|TRBJ1-4
TGCAGCGTCGAGACAGGAGCTAATGAAAAACTGTTTTTT
CSVETGANEKLFF
>NA|TRBD1|TRBV11-2|TRBJ1-4
TGTGCCAGCAGCTTAGCAACTTCCGGGACAGGGAATGAAAAACTGTTTTTT
CASSLATSGTGNEKLFF
>NA|NA|TRBV28|TRBJ2-5
TGTGCCAGCAGTTTAACCCAACAAGAATCGAAAGAGACCCAGTACTTC
CASSLTQQESKETQYF
>NA|TRBD1|TRBV4-3|TRBJ1-1
TGCGCCAGCAGCCAATCAACCGGGACAGGGCACACTGAAGCTTTCTTT
CASSQSTGTGHTEAFF
>NA|TRBD2|TRBV18|TRBJ2-4
TGTGCCAGCTCACCGGGGCAGGGAGGGAACATTCAGTACTTC
CASSPGQGGNIQYF
>once|NA|TRBV5-1|TRBJ1-2
TGCGCCAGCAGCTTGGGGCAGCAGGACTATGGCTACACCTTC
CASSLGQQDYGYTF
>NA|NA|TRBV7-2|TRBJ2-2
TGTGCCAGCAGCTTACGGATGCGGGTGGGCACCGGGGAGCTGTTTTTT
CASSLRMRVGTGELFF
>many|NA|TRBV5-1|TRBJ1-2
TGCGCCAGCAGCCCGCACCCCCGCGGGTCGGGTAACTATGGCTACACCTTC
CASSPHPRGSGNYGYTF
>once|TRBD2|TRBV10-1|TRBJ2-5
TGCGCCAGCAGTGAGTCCGGACTAGCGGTTCAAGAGACCCAGTACTTC
CASSESGLAVQETQYF
>NA|TRBD1|TRBV19|TRBJ2-7
TGTGCCAGTAGTATATACGGCAGGGGGAACCGCATCGAGCAGTACTTC
CASSIYGRGNRIEQYF
>few|NA|TRBV2|TRBJ2-7
TGTGCCAGCAGTGACCCAGGGGTCGCCTACGAGCAGTACTTC
CASSDPGVAYEQYF
>NA|TRBD2|TRBV10-2|TRBJ2-7
TGCGCCAGCAGTGAAGGGGTAGCGGGCTCCTACGAGCAGTACTTC
CASSEGVAGSYEQYF
>NA|TRBD1|TRBV30|TRBJ2-7
TGTGCCTGGAGTGTGGCAGGGGGCGGCTACGAGCAGTACTTC
CAWSVAGGGYEQYF
>once|TRBD1|TRBV6-2/TRBV6-3|TRBJ1-6
TGTGCCAGCAGTTACCTCCGGGACAGTGCCTATAATTCACCCCTCCACTTT
CASSYLRDSAYNSPLHF
>NA|TRBD1|TRBV29-1|TRBJ1-1
TGCAGCGGAGACAGGGGGGGCACTGAAGCTTTCTTT
CSGDRGGTEAFF
>few|NA|TRBV7-9|TRBJ1-2
TGTGCCAGCAGCTTTTTGACTATGGGCTACACCTTC
CASSFLTMGYTF
>NA|NA|TRBV7-8|TRBJ2-7
TGTGCCAGCAGCCTCTACAACAGGGAGGGCTACGAGCAGTACTTC
CASSLYNREGYEQYF
>few|TRBD1|TRBV28|TRBJ1-2
TGTGCCAGCAGCCCCGGACAGGGTAGGGGGTATGGCTACACCTTC
CASSPGQGRGYGYTF
>NA|TRBD1|TRBV28|TRBJ1-4
TGTGCCAGCAGTTTATTGGACAGGATAAATGAAAAACTGTTTTTT
CASSLLDRINEKLFF
>once|NA|TRBV19|TRBJ1-5
TGTGCCAGTACGAGTTCCCGGGGGAGGGGCAATCAGCCCCAGCATTTT
CASTSSRGRGNQPQHF
>NA|TRBD1|TRBV6-2/TRBV6-3|TRBJ2-7
TGTGCCAGCAGTATGACAGGGTACTACGAGCAGTACTTC
CASSMTGYYEQYF
>NA|NA|TRBV7-9|TRBJ1-2
TGTGCCAGCAGCTTAGTAGGGGTATCGGAGAAGGGCTACACCTTC
CASSLVGVSEKGYTF
>NA|NA|TRBV18|TRBJ1-1
TGTGCCAGCTCACCATTCGATAGGGGTGAAGCTTTCTTT
CASSPFDRGEAFF
>NA|NA|TRBV4-1|TRBJ2-6
TGCGCCAGCAGCCAAGCCGCCGCGTCTGGGGCCAACGTCCTGACTTTC
CASSQAAASGANVLTF
>NA|TRBD1|TRBV4-3|TRBJ1-1
TGCGCCAGCAGCCGCAGGACAGGGGCGCTTAATACTGAAGCTTTCTTT
CASSRRTGALNTEAFF
>NA|NA|TRBV7-5|TRBJ1-2
TGTGTCAGAAGCTTAGAGGGACAGGAACCTACTTCTGGCTATGGCTACACCTTC
CVRSLEGQEPTSGYGYTF
>NA|TRBD1|TRBV7-9|TRBJ2-3
TGTGCCAGCAGCTTAGGTCGGCAGGGGGCGTCAGATACGCAGTATTTT
CASSLGRQGASDTQYF
>NA|TRBD1|TRBV5-4|TRBJ1-4
TGTGCCAGCAGCTTGAATAGGGGGCATGAAAAACTGTTTTTT
CASSLNRGHEKLFF
>NA|NA|TRBV30|TRBJ1-5
TGTGCCTGGAGCATAGCGGAGTCGCAGCCCCAGCATTTT
CAWSIAESQPQHF
>NA|NA|TRBV27|TRBJ2-2
TGTGCCAGCAGTTTCACAGGATCGAACACCGGGGAGCTGTTTTTT
CASSFTGSNTGELFF
>NA|NA|TRBV30|TRBJ1-3
TGTGCCTGGACCATCATGGGGCTACCCCAAAACACCATATATTTT
CAWTIMGLPQNTIYF